This T cell receptor beta chain was sequenced in a study of blood T cell repertoires in COVID-19. Turning to the study itself: Samples of COVID-19 (acute and convalescent) were obtained from the United States, Italy and Spain. Sample material is recorded as cDNA or gDNA derived from T cells, B-cell-depleted T cells, or PBMCs.

Original handling: Counts of nucleated cells, estimated from reference gene primer amplification, were obtained. Assay used: immunoSEQ multiplex PCR; TCRdb lists only in-frame clones, some missing. That table furnishes V, J and clone size, whereas the DNA furnished D and trimming. The table shows roughly 36,000 clones, with 84% occurring only once. Between the trimmed V and J ends, which lost 10 bases and 2 bases, there was a span of 15 bases. The CDR3 sequence is 13 residues long. Germline V CDR1 and CDR2: MNHEY, SMNVEV (reference sequence). The genes are TRBV27 and TRBJ2-7; D perhaps matches TRBD2 (6 bases). Source material: peripheral blood. The clonotype was recovered from a human donor in a cohort sampled during active COVID-19. CDR3 protein: CATLWRDAYEQYF. The DNA for the CDR3 is TGTGCCACCCTCTGGAGGGACGCCTACGAGCAGTACTTC.